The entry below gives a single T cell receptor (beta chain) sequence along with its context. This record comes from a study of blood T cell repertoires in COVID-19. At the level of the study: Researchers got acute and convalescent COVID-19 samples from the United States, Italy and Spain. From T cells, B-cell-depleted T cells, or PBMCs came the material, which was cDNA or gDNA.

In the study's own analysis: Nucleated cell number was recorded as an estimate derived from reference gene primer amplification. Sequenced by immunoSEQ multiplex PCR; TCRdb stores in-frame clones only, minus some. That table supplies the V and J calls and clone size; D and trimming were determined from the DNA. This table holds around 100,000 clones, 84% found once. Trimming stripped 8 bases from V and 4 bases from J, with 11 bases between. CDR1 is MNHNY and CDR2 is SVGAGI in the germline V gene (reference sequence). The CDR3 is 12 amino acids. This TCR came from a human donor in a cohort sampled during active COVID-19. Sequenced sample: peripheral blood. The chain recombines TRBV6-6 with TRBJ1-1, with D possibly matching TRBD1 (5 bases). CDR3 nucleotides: TGTGCCAGCGCCCCGCAGGGCACTGAAGCTTTCTTT. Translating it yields CASAPQGTEAFF.